The TCR beta chain under discussion was sequenced for a study of vaccination effects on CD4 cells after COVID-19. Study conclusions and caveats: Marked clonal contraction of both clone types appeared late after vaccination. The vaccine-induced clones of healthy vaccinees included only 1 of 255 that cross-reacted with common cold coronaviruses.

Peptide-pool stimulation followed by sequencing identified expanded antigen-specific CD4+ clonotypes in the ViraFEST assay. Following a 10-day culture, CD4+ T cells were purified. All study participants received two doses of BNT162b2 or mRNA-1273 vaccine. Produced via immunoSEQ multiplex PCR; TCRdb's table is partial and in-frame only. The table shows about 29,000 clones, with under 85% occurring only once. CDR1 and CDR2 (germline): SGHRS, YFSETQ. Trimming removed 4 bases at V and 14 bases at J, with 15 bases between. There are 12 residues in the CDR3. For this clone: Its target is not known.

This clonotype was obtained from a human donor who received a COVID-19 vaccine. The sample was CD4+ T cells from PBMCs cultured with HCoV-OC43 spike peptides, taken after COVID-19 vaccination. Subset indicated: HCoV-OC43 spike overlapping peptide pool stimulation. The rearrangement uses TRBV5-1 and TRBJ1-4, with D unresolved. In DNA form, the CDR3 reads TGCGCCAGCAGCCCGGATCAAGGCCGGCTGTTTTTT. Translated, it gives CASSPDQGRLFF.